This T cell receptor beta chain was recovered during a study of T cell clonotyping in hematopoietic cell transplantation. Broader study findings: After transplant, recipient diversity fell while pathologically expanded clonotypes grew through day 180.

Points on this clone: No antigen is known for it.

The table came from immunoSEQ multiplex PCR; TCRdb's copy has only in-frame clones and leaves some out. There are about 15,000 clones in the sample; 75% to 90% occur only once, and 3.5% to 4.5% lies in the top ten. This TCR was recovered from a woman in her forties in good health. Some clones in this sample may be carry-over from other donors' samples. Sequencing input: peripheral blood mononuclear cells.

For the CDR3, the DNA is TGTGCCAGTAGTCTATTAGATACGCAGTATTTT. As protein: CASSLLDTQYF. V and J are TRBV19 and TRBJ2-3; D remains unclear. The CDR3 totals 11 residues. CDR1 LNHDA and CDR2 SQIVND come from the germline V gene (reference sequence). V lost 5 bases to trimming and J lost 5 bases, with 5 bases between them.